This note documents a single T cell receptor beta chain sequence. The sample comes from a study of OX40 agonist ivuxolimab in advanced cancers. About the study: The dose-escalation cohort was around 83% male, with a mean age of 60 years, ranging roughly 23 to 85.

Sequencing used immunoSEQ multiplex PCR; TCRdb keeps in-frame clones, though not all of them. The sample lists more than 25,000 clones, around 85% seen once, with roughly a quarter in the top ten. The material sequenced was CD4+ or CD8+ T cells sorted from blood, taken in a trial of the OX40 agonist ivuxolimab. The sequence was obtained from an adult with an advanced solid tumor such as melanoma, head and neck, liver or kidney cancer.

The CDR3 region has the DNA TGTGCCAGCAGGTCCAGCGGGAGCTCCTACAATGAGCAGTTCTTC. Translated, it gives CASRSSGSSYNEQFF. This rearrangement joins TRBV7-3 to TRBJ2-1; 8 nucleotides line up with TRBD2. V dropped 6 bases and J dropped 0; count of bases not matched to a gene: 4. CDR3 size: 15 residues. Looked up from germline, CDR1 is SGHTA and CDR2 is FQGTGA.